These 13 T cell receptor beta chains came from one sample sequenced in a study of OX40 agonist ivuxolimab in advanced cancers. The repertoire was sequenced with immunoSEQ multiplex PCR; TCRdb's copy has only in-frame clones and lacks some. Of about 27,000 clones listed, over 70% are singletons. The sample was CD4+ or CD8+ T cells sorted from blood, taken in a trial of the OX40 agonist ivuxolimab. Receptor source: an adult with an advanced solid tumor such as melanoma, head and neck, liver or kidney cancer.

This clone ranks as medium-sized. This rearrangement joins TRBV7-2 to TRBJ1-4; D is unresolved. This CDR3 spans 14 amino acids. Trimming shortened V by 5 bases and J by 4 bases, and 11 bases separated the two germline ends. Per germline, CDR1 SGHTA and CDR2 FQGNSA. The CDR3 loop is CASSLQSGNEKLFF. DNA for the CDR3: TGTGCCAGCAGCCTCCAGAGTGGTAATGAAAAACTGTTTTTT.

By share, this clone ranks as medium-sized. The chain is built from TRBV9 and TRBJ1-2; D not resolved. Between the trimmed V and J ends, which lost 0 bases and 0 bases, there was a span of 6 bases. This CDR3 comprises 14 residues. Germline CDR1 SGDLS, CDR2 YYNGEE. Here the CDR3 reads CASSVESANYGYTF. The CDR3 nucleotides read TGTGCCAGCAGCGTAGAGTCGGCTAACTATGGCTACACCTTC.

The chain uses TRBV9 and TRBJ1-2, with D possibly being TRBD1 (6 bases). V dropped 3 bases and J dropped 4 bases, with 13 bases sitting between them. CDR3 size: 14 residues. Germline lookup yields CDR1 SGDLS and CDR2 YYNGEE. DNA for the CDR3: TGTGCCAGCAGCGAAAGCGGGACACCCTATGGCTACACCTTC. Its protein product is CASSESGTPYGYTF.

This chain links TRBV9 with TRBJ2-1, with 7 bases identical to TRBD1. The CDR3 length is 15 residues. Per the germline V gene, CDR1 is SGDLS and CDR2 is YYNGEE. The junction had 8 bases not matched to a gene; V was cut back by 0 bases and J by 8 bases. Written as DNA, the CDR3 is TGTGCCAGCAGCGTAGAGGGGGCGCGTAAGGATGAGCAGTTCTTC. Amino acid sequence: CASSVEGARKDEQFF.

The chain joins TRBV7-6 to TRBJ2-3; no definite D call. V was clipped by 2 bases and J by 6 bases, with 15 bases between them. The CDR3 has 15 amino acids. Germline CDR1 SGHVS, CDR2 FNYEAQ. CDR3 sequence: CASSLTSPGLDTQYF. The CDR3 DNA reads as TGTGCCAGCAGCTTAACGAGTCCCGGGTTGGATACGCAGTATTTT.

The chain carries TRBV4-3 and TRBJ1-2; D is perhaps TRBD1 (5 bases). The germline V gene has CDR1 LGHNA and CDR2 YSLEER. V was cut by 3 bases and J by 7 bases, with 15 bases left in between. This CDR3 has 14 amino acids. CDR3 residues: CASSHRVESGGYTF. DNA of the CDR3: TGCGCCAGCAGCCACAGGGTGGAGTCAGGTGGCTACACCTTC.

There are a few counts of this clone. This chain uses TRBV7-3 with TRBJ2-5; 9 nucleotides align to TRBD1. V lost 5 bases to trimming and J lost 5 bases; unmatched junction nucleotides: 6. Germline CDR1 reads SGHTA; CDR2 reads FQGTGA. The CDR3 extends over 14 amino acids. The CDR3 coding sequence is TGTGCCAGCAGCCTACAGGGGGCCGGCGAGACCCAGTACTTC. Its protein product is CASSLQGAGETQYF.

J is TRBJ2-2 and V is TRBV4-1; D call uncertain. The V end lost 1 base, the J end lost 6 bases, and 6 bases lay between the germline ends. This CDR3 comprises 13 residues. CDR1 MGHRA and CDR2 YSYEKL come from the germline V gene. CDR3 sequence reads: CASSQGLAGELFF. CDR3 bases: TGCGCCAGCAGCCAAGGTCTGGCCGGGGAGCTGTTTTTT.

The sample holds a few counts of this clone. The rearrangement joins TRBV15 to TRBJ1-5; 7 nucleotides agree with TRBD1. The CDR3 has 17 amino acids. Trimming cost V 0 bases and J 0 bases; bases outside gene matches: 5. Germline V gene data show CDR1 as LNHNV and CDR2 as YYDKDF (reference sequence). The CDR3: CATSRDWGQNSNQPQHF. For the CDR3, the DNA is TGTGCCACCAGCAGAGATTGGGGACAGAATAGCAATCAGCCCCAGCATTTT.

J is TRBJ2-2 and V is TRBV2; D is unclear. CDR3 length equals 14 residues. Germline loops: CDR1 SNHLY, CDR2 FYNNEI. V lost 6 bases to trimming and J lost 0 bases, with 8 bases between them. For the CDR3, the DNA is TGTGCCAGCAGGTCAGACGCGAACACCGGGGAGCTGTTTTTT. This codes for CASRSDANTGELFF.

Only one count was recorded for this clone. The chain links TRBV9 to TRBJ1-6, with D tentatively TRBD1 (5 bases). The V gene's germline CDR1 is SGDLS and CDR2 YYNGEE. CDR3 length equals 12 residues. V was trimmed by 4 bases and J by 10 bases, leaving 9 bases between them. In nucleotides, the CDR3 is TGTGCCAGCAGCTCCCAGGGATCACCCCTCCACTTT. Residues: CASSSQGSPLHF.

CDR3 bases: TGTGCCAGCAGCTTAGGGGACAAGCACGCGAACACCGGGGAGCTGTTTTTT. As protein: CASSLGDKHANTGELFF. This sequence joins TRBV7-8 and TRBJ2-2; D perhaps matches TRBD1 (6 bases). Germline CDR1 SGHVS, CDR2 FQNEAQ. V lost 1 base, J lost 0 bases, and 12 bases lay in between. The CDR3 is 17 amino acids.

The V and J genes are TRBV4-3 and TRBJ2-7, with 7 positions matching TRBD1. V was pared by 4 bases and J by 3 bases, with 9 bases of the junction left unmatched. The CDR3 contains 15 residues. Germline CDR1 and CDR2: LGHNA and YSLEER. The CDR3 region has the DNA TGCGCCAGCAGCCTGGGACAGCAACTTTTCTACGAGCAGTACTTC. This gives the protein CASSLGQQLFYEQYF.